This T cell receptor beta chain derives from a study of T cell repertoires in cytomegalovirus infection. MiXCR, applied by TCRdb to the reads, yields one record per CDR3 protein. The sample lists around 710,000 distinct CDR3 sequences, under 35% occurring once. Concerning this clonotype: Its antigen is still unknown.

This CDR3 has 13 amino acids. Germline trimming cut 2 bases from V and 11 bases from J; bases unmatched to any gene: 8. The source of this sequence is a human donor in good health (CMV status not recorded). Some clones in this sample may be carry-over from other donors' samples. The V gene is TRBV12-3 or TRBV12-4, the J gene TRBJ1-2; 7 bases line up with TRBD1. Sequenced material: cultured CD8+ T cells from PBMCs, taken from culture after CMV antigen stimulation. The CDR3 DNA reads as TGTGCCAGCAGTTTAAGGCGGGACAGACCTTACACCTTC. It encodes CASSLRRDRPYTF.